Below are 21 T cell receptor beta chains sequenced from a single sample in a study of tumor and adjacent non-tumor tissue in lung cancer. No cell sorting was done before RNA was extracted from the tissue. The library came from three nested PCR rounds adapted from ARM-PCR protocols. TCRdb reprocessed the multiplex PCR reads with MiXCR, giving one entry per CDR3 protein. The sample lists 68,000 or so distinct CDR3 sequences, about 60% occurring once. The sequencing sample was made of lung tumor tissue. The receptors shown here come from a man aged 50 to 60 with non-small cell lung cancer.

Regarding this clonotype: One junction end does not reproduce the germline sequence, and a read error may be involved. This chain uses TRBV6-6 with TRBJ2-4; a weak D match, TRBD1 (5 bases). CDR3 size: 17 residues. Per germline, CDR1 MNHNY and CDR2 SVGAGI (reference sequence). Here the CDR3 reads CASSQWGQTTHKNIQYF. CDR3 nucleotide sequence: TGTGCCAGCAGTCAGTGGGGCCAGACAACCCACAAAAACATTCAGTACTTT.

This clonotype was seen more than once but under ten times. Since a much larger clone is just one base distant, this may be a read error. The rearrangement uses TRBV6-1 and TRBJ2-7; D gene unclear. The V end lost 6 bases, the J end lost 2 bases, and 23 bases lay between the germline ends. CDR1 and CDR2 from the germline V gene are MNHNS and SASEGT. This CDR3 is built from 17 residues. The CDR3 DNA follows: TGTGCCAGCAGCCGAAGGGTTTTGAGCGAGGCTACCTACGAGCAGTACTTC. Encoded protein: CASSRRVLSEATYEQYF.

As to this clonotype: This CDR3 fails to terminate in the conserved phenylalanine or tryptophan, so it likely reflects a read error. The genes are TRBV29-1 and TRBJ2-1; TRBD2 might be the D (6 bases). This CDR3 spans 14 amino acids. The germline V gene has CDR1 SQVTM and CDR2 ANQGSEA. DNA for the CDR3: TGCGGCGTTGAAGATATAGGCCGCGGGGATGAGCAGTTCATC. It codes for CGVEDIGRGDEQFI.

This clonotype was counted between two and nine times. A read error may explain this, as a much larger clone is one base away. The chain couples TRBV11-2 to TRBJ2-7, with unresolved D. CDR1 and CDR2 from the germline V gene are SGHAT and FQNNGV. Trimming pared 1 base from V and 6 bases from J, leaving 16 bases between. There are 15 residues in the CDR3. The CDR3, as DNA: TGTGCCAGCAGCTTAGTGGCGGTTAGCTTCTGCGAGCAGTACTTC. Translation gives CASSLVAVSFCEQYF.

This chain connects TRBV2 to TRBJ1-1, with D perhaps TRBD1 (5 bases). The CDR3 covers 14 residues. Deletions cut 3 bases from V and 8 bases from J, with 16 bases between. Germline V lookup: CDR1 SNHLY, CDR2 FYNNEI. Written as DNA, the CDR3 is TGTGCCAGCAGTGACAGGGAATATATTATAGAAGCTTTCTTT. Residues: CASSDREYIIEAFF.

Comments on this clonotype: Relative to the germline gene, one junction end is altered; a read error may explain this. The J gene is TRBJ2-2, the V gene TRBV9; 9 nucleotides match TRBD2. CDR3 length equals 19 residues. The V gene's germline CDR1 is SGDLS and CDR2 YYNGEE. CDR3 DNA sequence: TGTGCTAGCAGCGTAGCATCCATCGGAATAGCGGGAGTCACCGGGGAGCTGTTTTTT. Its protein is CASSVASIGIAGVTGELFF. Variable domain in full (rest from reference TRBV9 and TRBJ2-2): DSGVTQTPKHLITATGQRVTLRCSPRSGDLSVYWYQQSLDQGLQFLIQYYNGEERAKGNILERFSAQQFPDLHSELNLSSLELGDSALYFCASSVASIGIAGVTGELFFGEGSRLTVL.

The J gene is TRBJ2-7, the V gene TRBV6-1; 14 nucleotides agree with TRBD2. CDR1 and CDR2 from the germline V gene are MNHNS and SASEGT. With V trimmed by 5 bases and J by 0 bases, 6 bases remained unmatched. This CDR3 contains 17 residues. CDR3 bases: TGTGCCAGCAGTTCCGGACTAGCGGGAGGCATCTCCTACGAGCAGTACTTC. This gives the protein CASSSGLAGGISYEQYF.

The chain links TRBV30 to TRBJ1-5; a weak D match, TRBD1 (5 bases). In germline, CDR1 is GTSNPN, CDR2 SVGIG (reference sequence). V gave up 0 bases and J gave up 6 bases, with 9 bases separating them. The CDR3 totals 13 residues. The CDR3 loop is CAWSVQESQPQHF. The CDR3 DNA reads TGTGCCTGGAGTGTACAGGAGAGTCAGCCCCAGCATTTT.

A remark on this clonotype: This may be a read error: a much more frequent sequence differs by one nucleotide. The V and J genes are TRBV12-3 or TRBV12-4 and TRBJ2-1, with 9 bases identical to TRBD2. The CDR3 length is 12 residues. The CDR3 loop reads CASLGTSNERFF. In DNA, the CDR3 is TGTGCCAGCCTTGGGACTAGCAATGAGCGGTTCTTC.

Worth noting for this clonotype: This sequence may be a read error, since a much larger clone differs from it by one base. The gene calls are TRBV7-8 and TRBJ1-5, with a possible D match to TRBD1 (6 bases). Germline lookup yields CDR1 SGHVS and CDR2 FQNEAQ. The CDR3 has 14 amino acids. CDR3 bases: TGTGCCAGCAGCTTACACAGGGACAATCAGCTCCAGCATTTT. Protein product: CASSLHRDNQLQHF.

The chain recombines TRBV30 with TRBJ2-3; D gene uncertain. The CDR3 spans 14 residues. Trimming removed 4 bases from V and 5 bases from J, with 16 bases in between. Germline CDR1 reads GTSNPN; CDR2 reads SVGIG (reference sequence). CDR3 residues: CAWTRRGVIDTQYF. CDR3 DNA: TGTGCCTGGACCAGAAGAGGAGTCATAGATACGCAGTATTTT.

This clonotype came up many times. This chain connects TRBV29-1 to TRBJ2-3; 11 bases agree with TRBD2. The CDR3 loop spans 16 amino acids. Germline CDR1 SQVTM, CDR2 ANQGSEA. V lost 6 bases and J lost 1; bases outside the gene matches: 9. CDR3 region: CSVGTSGFVGTDTQYF. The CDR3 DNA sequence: TGCAGCGTCGGGACTAGCGGTTTCGTCGGCACAGATACGCAGTATTTT.

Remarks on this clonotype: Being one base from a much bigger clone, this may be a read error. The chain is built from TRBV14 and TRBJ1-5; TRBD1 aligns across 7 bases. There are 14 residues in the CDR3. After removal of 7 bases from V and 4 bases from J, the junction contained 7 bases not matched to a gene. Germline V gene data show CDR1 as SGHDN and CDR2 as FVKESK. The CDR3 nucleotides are TGTGCCAGCAACCGAGCAGGGGGAAATCAGCCCCAGCATTTT. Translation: CASNRAGGNQPQHF.

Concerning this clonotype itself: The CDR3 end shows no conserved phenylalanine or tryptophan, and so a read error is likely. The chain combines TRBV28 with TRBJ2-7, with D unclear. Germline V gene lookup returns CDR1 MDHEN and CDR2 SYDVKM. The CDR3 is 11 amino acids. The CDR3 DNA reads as TGTGTCAGCCATATCCCCTACGAGCAGTACATC. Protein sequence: CVSHIPYEQYI.

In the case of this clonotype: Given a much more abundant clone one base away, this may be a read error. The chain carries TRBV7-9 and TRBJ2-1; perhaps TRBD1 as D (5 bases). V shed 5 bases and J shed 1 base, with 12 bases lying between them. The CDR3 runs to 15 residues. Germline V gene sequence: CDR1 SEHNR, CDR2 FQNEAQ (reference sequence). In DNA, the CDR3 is TGTGCCAGCAGCACGGACATGGTATCCTACAATGAGCAGTTCTTC. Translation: CASSTDMVSYNEQFF.

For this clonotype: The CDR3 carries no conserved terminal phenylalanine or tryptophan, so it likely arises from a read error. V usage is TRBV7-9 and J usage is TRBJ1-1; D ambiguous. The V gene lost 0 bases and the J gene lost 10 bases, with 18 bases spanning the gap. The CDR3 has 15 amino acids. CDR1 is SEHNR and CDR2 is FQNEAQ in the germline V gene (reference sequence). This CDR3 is CASSLAMAGTRLAFV. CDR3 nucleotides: TGTGCCAGCAGCTTAGCGATGGCAGGAACACGACTAGCTTTCGTT.

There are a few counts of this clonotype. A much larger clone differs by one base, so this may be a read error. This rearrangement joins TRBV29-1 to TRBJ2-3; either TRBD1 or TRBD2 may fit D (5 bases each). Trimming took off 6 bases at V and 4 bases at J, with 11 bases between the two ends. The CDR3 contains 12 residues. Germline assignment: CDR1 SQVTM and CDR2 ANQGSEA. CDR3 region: CSVGVRPDTQYF. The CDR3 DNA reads TGCAGCGTGGGGGTACGTCCAGATACGCAGTATTTT.

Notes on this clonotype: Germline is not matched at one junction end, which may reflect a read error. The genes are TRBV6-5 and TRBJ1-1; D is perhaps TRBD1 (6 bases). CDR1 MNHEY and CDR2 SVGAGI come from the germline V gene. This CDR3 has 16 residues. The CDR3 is CARSFSRGAMNTEAFF. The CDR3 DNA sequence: TGTGCCAGAAGTTTCTCGAGGGGGGCCATGAACACTGAAGCTTTCTTT.

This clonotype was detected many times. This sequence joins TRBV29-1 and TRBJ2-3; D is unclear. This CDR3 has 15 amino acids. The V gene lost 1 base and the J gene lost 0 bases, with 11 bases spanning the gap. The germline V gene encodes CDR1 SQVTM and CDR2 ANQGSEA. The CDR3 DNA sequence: TGCAGCGTTGAAGGGCAGGTTCGGAGCACAGATACGCAGTATTTT. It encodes CSVEGQVRSTDTQYF.

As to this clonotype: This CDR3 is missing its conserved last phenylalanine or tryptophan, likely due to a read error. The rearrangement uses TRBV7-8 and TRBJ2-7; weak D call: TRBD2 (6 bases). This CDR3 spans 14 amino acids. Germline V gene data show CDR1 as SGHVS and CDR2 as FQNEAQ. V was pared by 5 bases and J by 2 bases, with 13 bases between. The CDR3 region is CASSLGTFAYEQYL. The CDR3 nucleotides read TGTGCCAGCAGCCTGGGGACTTTTGCCTACGAGCAGTACCTC.

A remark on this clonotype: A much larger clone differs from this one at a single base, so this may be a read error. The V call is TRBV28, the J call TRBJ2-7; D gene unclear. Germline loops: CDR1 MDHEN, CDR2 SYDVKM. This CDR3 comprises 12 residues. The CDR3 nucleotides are TGTGCCAGCAGTCCGTTTCCCTACGAGAAGTACTTC. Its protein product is CASSPFPYEKYF.